The rows below give T cell receptor beta chains drawn from one sample of a study of OX40 agonist ivuxolimab in advanced cancers. Only in-frame clones appear in the TCRdb table, and some are missing; sequencing was by immunoSEQ multiplex PCR. The sample has around 38,000 clones, 92% seen once. This specimen was CD4+ or CD8+ T cells sorted from blood, taken in a trial of the OX40 agonist ivuxolimab. These receptors all come from an adult with an advanced solid tumor such as melanoma, head and neck, liver or kidney cancer. CDR3s include the opening cysteine and the closing phenylalanine or tryptophan. Each record gives: CDR3 length, D gene, V gene, clone size, J gene, CDR3 DNA, CDR3 protein. The D gene is left open where the match is weak. The listing skips clone size in some rows; elsewhere it reads once, few, many or a size class.

16	-	TRBV11-1	-	TRBJ1-1	TGTGCCAGCAGCTTCCGCCCCCGGGGCCGGGGCACTGAAGCTTTCTTT	CASSFRPRGRGTEAFF
15	-	TRBV7-2	-	TRBJ2-7	TGTGCCAGCAGCTTCTACAGCGTAGGGTCCTACGAGCAGTACTTC	CASSFYSVGSYEQYF
12	-	TRBV28	-	TRBJ2-1	TGTGCCAGCAGTTTACTTTTGGATGAGCAGTTCTTC	CASSLLLDEQFF
17	TRBD2	TRBV5-4	once	TRBJ2-1	TGTGCCAGCAGCTTGCTAGCGGGATACCAGCGAGTTGGTGAGCAGTTCTTC	CASSLLAGYQRVGEQFF
15	-	TRBV9	-	TRBJ2-1	TGTGCCAGCAGCGCGGCGGGGAGCTCCTACAATGAGCAGTTCTTC	CASSAAGSSYNEQFF
13	TRBD2	TRBV19	-	TRBJ2-1	TGTGCCAGTAGTATGTCTAGCGGCAATGAGCAGTTCTTC	CASSMSSGNEQFF
12	TRBD1	TRBV2	-	TRBJ1-1	TGTGCCAGTGCCCAGGGGGGCACTGAAGCTTTCTTT	CASAQGGTEAFF
16	TRBD2	TRBV7-9	-	TRBJ2-1	TGTGCCAGCAGCACCAGTCTAGCGGCTCGAAGGCTTGAGCAGTTCTTC	CASSTSLAARRLEQFF
12	-	TRBV7-9	-	TRBJ2-5	TGTGCCAGCTTAGGCAGGTGGGGGACCCAGTACTTC	CASLGRWGTQYF
15	TRBD2	TRBV30	-	TRBJ2-2	TGTGCCTGGAGAGACGCGGGAGGGCCTCCCGGGGAGCTGTTTTTT	CAWRDAGGPPGELFF
14	-	TRBV4-1	-	TRBJ2-5	TGCGCCAGCAGCCAAGAAGCAGTAGGCGAGACCCAGTACTTC	CASSQEAVGETQYF
13	-	TRBV25-1	-	TRBJ1-2	TGTGCCAGCAGTCTCGAGGGGAGCCATGGCTACACCTTC	CASSLEGSHGYTF
16	-	TRBV7-6	-	TRBJ2-1	TGTGCCAGCAGCTTGGCGGGGGCTAGGACCTACAATGAGCAGTTCTTC	CASSLAGARTYNEQFF
16	TRBD1	TRBV9	-	TRBJ2-3	TGTGCCAGCAGCGTTGGAGGAGGACAGGGGACAGATACGCAGTATTTT	CASSVGGGQGTDTQYF
13	-	TRBV25-1	-	TRBJ2-3	TGTGCCAGCAGTGAATACCTCGCAGATACGCAGTATTTT	CASSEYLADTQYF
14	-	TRBV9	-	TRBJ1-2	TGTGCCAGCAGTATTGGGGGTGGTCCAGATGGCTACACCTTC	CASSIGGGPDGYTF
13	TRBD2	TRBV4-3	-	TRBJ2-3	TGCGCCAGCAGCCGGGGGGGGAAAGATACGCAGTATTTT	CASSRGGKDTQYF
19	TRBD1	TRBV7-8	-	TRBJ2-6	TGTGCCAGCAGCTCAGTCCCGGGACAGGGTAACGCTGGGGCCAACGTCCTGACTTTC	CASSSVPGQGNAGANVLTF